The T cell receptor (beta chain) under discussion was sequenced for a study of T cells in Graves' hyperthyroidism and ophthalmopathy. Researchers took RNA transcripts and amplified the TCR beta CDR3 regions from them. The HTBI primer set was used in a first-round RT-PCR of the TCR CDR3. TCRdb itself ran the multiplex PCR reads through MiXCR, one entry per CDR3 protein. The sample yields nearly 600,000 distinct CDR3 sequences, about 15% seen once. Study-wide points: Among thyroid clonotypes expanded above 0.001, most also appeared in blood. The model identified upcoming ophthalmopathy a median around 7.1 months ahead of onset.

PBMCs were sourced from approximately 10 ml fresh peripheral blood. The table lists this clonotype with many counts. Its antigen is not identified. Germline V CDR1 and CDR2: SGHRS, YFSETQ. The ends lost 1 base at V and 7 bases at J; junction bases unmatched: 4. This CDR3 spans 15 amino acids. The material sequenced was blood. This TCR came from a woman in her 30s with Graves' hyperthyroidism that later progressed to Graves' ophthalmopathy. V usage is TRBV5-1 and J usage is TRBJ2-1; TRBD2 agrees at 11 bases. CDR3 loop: CASSLSSGRTNEQFF. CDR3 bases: TGCGCCAGCAGCTTGTCTAGCGGGAGGACTAATGAGCAGTTCTTC. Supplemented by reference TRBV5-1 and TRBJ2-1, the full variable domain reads KAGVTQTPRYLIKTRGQQVTLSCSPISGHRSVSWYQQTPGQGLQFLFEYFSETQRNKGNFPGRFSGRQFSNSRSEMNVSTLELGDSALYLCASSLSSGRTNEQFFGPGTRLTVL.